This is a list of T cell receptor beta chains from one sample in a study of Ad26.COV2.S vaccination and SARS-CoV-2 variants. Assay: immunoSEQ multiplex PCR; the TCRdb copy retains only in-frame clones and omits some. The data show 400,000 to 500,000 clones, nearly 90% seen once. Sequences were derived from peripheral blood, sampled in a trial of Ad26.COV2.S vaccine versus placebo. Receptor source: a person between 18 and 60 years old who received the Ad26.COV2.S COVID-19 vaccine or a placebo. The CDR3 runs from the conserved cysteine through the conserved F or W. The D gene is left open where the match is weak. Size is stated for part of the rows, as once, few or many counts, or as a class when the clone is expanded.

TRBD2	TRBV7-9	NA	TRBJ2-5	CASSLLAGGGTQYF	TGTGCCAGCAGCTTGCTAGCGGGGGGCGGGACCCAGTACTTC
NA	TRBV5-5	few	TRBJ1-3	CASSLATTMGNTIYF	TGTGCCAGCAGCCTAGCTACAACAATGGGAAACACCATATATTTT
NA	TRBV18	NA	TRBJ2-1	CASSPPGPAADSYNEQFF	TGTGCCAGCTCACCACCTGGGCCAGCGGCAGATTCCTACAATGAGCAGTTCTTC
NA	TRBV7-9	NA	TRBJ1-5	CASSLGGTNQPQHF	TGTGCCAGCAGCTTAGGAGGGACCAATCAGCCCCAGCATTTT
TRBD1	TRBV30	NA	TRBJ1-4	CAWRRTGVANEKLFF	TGTGCCTGGAGAAGGACAGGGGTAGCTAATGAAAAACTGTTTTTT
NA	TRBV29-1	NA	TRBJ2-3	CSIGGGTDTQYF	TGCAGCATAGGGGGGGGGACAGATACGCAGTATTTT
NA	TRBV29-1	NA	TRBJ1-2	CSVLRDSNYGYTF	TGCAGCGTCCTTCGGGACTCTAACTATGGCTACACCTTC
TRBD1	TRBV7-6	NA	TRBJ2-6	CASSNDRARHVLTF	TGTGCCAGCAGCAACGACAGGGCGAGGCACGTCCTGACTTTC
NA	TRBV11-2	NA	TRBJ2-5	CASSFERQETQYF	TGTGCCAGCAGCTTCGAGAGGCAAGAGACCCAGTACTTC
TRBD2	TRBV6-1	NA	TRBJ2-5	CASSEVRDYQETQYF	TGTGCCAGCAGTGAAGTGAGGGACTATCAAGAGACCCAGTACTTC
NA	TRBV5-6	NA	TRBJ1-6	CASSLAIGITANSPLHF	TGTGCCAGCAGCCTGGCGATCGGGATAACCGCTAATTCACCCCTCCACTTT
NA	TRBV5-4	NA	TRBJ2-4	CASSPGEGRNIQYF	TGTGCCAGCAGCCCGGGGGAAGGGCGCAACATTCAGTACTTC
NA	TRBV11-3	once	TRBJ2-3	CASSLDGSTDTQYF	TGTGCCAGCAGCTTAGACGGGAGCACAGATACGCAGTATTTT
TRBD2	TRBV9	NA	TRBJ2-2	CASSPGGWNTGELFF	TGTGCCAGCAGCCCGGGGGGATGGAACACCGGGGAGCTGTTTTTT
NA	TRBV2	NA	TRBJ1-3	CASSSDFGNTIYF	TGTGCCAGCAGTTCGGACTTTGGAAACACCATATATTTT
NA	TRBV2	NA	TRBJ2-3	CASSRDRTWLYF	TGTGCCAGCAGTCGTGACAGGACTTGGTTGTATTTT
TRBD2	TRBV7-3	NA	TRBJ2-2	CASSQTSGSEELFF	TGTGCCAGCAGCCAGACTAGCGGGAGTGAGGAGCTGTTTTTT
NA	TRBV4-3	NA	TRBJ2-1	CASSPRVGGFPNEQFF	TGCGCCAGCAGCCCCAGGGTGGGGGGCTTCCCCAATGAGCAGTTCTTC
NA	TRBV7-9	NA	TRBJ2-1	CATGSYNEQFF	TGTGCCACGGGATCCTACAATGAGCAGTTCTTC
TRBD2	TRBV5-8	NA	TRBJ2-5	CASPRLAGQETQYF	TGTGCCAGTCCTCGACTAGCGGGCCAAGAGACCCAGTACTTC
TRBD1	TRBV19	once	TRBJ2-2	CASSTGQGAWTGELFF	TGTGCCAGTAGTACGGGACAGGGGGCATGGACCGGGGAGCTGTTTTTT
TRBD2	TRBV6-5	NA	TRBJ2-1	CASRRGSSYNEQFF	TGTGCCAGCAGGCGGGGGTCCTCCTACAATGAGCAGTTCTTC
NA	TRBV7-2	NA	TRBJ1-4	CASSPRVTTNEKLFF	TGTGCCAGCAGCCCAAGGGTGACAACTAATGAAAAACTGTTTTTT
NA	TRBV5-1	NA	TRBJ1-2	CASSAGGDTYGYTF	TGCGCCAGCAGCGCCGGTGGGGATACCTATGGCTACACCTTC
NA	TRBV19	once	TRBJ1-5	CASSFGGNQPQHF	TGTGCCAGTAGTTTTGGAGGGAATCAGCCCCAGCATTTT
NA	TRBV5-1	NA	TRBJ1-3	CASSSERLSGNTIYF	TGCGCCAGCAGCTCAGAGCGACTCTCTGGAAACACCATATATTTT
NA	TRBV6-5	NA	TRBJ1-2	CASSYAAADGYTF	TGTGCCAGCAGTTACGCGGCAGCTGATGGCTACACCTTC
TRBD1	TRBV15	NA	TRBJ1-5	CATSRGQPNQPQHF	TGTGCCACCAGCAGGGGACAGCCTAATCAGCCCCAGCATTTT
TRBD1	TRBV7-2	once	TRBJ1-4	CASSSQGVGEKLFF	TGTGCCAGCAGCTCCCAGGGGGTCGGTGAAAAACTGTTTTTT
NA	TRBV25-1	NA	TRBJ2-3	CASVGTDFTDTQYF	TGTGCCAGCGTCGGGACGGACTTCACAGATACGCAGTATTTT
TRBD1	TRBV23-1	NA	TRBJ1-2	CASNPPTGITF	TGCGCCAGCAATCCACCGACAGGGATCACCTTC
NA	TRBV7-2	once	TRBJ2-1	CASSPGRGAYNEQFF	TGTGCCAGCAGCCCGGGGAGGGGGGCCTACAATGAGCAGTTCTTC
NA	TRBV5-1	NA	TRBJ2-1	CASREPAVEQFF	TGCGCCAGCAGGGAACCCGCCGTGGAGCAGTTCTTC
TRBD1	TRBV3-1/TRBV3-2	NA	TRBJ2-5	CASSQGEGALRETQYF	TGTGCCAGCAGCCAAGGAGAGGGGGCCTTAAGGGAGACCCAGTACTTC
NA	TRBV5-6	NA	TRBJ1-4	CASCARATNEKLFF	TGTGCCAGCTGCGCGCGGGCGACTAATGAAAAACTGTTTTTT
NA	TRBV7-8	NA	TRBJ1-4	CASSLISDTFATNEKLFF	TGTGCCAGCAGCTTGATTTCGGACACATTTGCAACTAATGAAAAACTGTTTTTT
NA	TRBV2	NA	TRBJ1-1	CASSTDTEAFF	TGTGCCAGCAGTACCGACACTGAAGCTTTCTTT
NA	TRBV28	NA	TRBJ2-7	CASTAAAGQAYYEQYF	TGTGCCAGCACGGCCGCGGCCGGGCAGGCCTACTACGAGCAGTACTTC
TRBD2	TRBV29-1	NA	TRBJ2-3	CSVRGRVTDTQYF	TGCAGCGTTCGGGGGAGGGTCACAGATACGCAGTATTTT
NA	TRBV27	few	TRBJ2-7	CASRPWGTGHEQYF	TGTGCCAGCAGGCCCTGGGGCACGGGACACGAGCAGTACTTC
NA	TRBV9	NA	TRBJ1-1	CASSAANTEAFF	TGTGCCAGCAGCGCTGCGAACACTGAAGCTTTCTTT
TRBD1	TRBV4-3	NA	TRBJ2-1	CASSHRDRAGEQFF	TGCGCCAGCAGCCACCGGGACAGGGCAGGCGAGCAGTTCTTC
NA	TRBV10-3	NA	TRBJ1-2	CAISESSGDYGYTF	TGTGCCATCAGTGAGTCCTCAGGGGACTATGGCTACACCTTC
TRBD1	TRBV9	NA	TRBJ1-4	CASSTPTGGGEKLFF	TGTGCCAGCAGCACCCCGACAGGGGGCGGTGAAAAACTGTTTTTT
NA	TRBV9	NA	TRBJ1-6	CASSDDPRIHTTYNSPLHF	TGTGCCAGCAGCGACGACCCGAGAATTCATACAACCTATAATTCACCCCTCCACTTT
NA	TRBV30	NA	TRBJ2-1	CAWSEAWDSYNEQFF	TGTGCCTGGAGTGAAGCCTGGGACTCCTACAATGAGCAGTTCTTC
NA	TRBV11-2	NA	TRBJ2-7	CASSPGRANEQYF	TGTGCCAGCAGCCCCGGACGGGCGAACGAGCAGTACTTC
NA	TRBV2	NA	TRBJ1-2	CASSETLGGRANYGYTF	TGTGCCAGCAGTGAGACTTTGGGGGGTCGAGCTAACTATGGCTACACCTTC
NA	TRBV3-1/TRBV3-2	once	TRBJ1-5	CASSPLRGAQHF	TGTGCCAGCAGCCCCCTCAGAGGGGCCCAGCATTTT
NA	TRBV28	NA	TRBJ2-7	CASSVRVGTGSYEQYF	TGTGCCAGCAGTGTCCGGGTGGGGACGGGGTCCTACGAGCAGTACTTC
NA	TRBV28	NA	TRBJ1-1	CAIRSGDTEAFF	TGTGCCATCCGAAGCGGGGACACTGAAGCTTTCTTT
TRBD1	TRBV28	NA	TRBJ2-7	CASRTRTRDRAYEQYF	TGTGCCAGCAGGACCCGCACCCGGGACAGAGCCTACGAGCAGTACTTC
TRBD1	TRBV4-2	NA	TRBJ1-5	CASGPTGVRQPQHF	TGTGCCAGCGGGCCGACAGGGGTCCGTCAGCCCCAGCATTTT
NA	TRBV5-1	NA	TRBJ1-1	CASSLAGGHTEAFF	TGCGCCAGCAGCTTGGCGGGGGGCCACACTGAAGCTTTCTTT
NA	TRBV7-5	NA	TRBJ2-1	CVRSSDNEQFF	TGTGTCAGAAGCTCAGACAATGAGCAGTTCTTC